This TCR beta chain was identified during a study of T cell clones after liver transplantation. In the study overall: In this trial, immunosuppression withdrawal was attempted within 2 years of liver transplant. HCV positivity affected three of eight recipients; the rest lacked autoimmune or viral indications. A pre-transplant mixed lymphocyte reaction with TCRbeta sequencing defined graft-donor-reactive clones followed in post-transplant blood.

Data came from immunoSEQ multiplex PCR; TCRdb stores just in-frame clones and leaves some out. Here the sample spans approximately 72,000 clones, around 90% being singletons. Deletions cut 4 bases from V and 4 bases from J, with 8 bases between. This CDR3 spans 13 amino acids. Germline CDR1 ENHRY, CDR2 SYGVKD. The receptor was isolated from a human donor who received a liver transplant. The V call is TRBV10-3, the J call TRBJ1-5; D is ambiguous. Sequencing used CD4+ T cells from blood, obtained before liver transplant. As DNA, the CDR3 is TGTGCCATCAGTGGGAGCGGGAATCAGCCCCAGCATTTT. Its protein product is CAISGSGNQPQHF.